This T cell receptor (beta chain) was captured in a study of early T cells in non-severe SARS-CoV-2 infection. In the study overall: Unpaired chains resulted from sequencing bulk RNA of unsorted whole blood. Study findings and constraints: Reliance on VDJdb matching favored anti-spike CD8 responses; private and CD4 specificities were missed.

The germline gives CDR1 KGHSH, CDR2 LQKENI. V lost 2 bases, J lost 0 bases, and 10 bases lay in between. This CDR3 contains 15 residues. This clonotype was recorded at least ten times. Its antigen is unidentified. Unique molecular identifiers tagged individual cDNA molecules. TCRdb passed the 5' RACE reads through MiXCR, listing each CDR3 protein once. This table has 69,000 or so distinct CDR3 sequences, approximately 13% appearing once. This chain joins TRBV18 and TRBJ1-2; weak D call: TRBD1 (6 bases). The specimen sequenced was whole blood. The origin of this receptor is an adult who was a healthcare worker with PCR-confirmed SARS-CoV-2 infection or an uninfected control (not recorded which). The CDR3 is CASSPVDSPNYGYTF. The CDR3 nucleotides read TGTGCCAGCTCACCAGTGGACAGCCCTAACTATGGCTACACCTTC.